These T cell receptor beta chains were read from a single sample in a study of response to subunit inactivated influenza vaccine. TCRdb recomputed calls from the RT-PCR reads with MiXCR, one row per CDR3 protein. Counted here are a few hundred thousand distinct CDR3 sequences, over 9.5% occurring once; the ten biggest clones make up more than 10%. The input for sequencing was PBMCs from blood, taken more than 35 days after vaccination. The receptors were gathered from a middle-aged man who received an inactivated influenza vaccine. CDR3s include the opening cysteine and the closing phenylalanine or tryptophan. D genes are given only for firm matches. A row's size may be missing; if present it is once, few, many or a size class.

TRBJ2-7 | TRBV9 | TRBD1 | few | CASSRGGRGKGTLYEQYF | TGTGCCAGCAGCAGAGGGGGCAGGGGAAAAGGAACACTCTACGAGCAGTACTTC
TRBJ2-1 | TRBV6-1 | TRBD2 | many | CASSELAGGPYNEQFF | TGTGCCAGCAGTGAACTAGCGGGAGGCCCCTACAATGAGCAGTTCTTC
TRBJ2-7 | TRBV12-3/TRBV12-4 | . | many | CASSLPGYEQYF | TGTGCCAGCAGTTTACCCGGGTACGAGCAGTACTTC
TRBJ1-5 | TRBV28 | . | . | CASSFPWGAQHF | TGTGCCAGCAGTTTCCCCTGGGGGGCCCAGCATTTT
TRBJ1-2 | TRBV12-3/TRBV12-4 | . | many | CASCLRTQNYGYTF | TGTGCCAGTTGCCTGAGGACGCAGAACTATGGCTACACCTTC
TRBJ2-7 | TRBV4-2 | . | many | CASSQELTSLSSYEQYF | TGTGCCAGCAGCCAAGAGTTGACTAGTCTGAGCTCCTACGAGCAGTACTTC
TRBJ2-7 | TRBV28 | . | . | CASRIGGSSYEQYF | TGTGCCAGCAGAATCGGCGGTTCTTCCTACGAGCAGTACTTC
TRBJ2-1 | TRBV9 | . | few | CASSVLGEQFF | TGTGCCAGCAGCGTATTGGGTGAGCAGTTCTTC
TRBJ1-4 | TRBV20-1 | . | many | CSARIGGPELFF | TGCAGTGCCAGAATAGGCGGTCCGGAACTGTTTTTT
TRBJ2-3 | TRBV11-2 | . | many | CASSLIGGNTDTQYF | TGTGCCAGCAGCCTCATCGGGGGCAACACAGATACGCAGTATTTT
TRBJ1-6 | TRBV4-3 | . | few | CASSQDRGRGSPLHF | TGCGCCAGCAGCCAAGATCGGGGGCGGGGATCACCCCTCCACTTT
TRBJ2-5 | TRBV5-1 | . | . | CASSLVSQETQYF | TGCGCCAGCAGCTTGGTTAGCCAAGAGACCCAGTACTTC
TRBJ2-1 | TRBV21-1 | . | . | CASSGPSGPDYHKMLKNEQFF | TGTGCCAGCAGCGGGCCCTCAGGGCCTGACTATCATAAAATGTTAAAGAATGAGCAGTTCTTC
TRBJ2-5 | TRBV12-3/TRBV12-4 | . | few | CASSLGDPTQGETQYF | TGTGCCAGCAGTTTAGGAGATCCGACCCAGGGAGAGACCCAGTACTTC
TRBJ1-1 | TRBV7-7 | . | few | CASRLMEVAFF | TGTGCTAGCAGGTTAATGGAGGTAGCTTTCTTT
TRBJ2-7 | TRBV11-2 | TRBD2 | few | CASSLGTSVFYEQYF | TGTGCCAGCAGCTTAGGAACTAGCGTATTCTACGAGCAGTACTTC
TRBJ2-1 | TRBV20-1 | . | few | CSARDQRGTNEQFF | TGCAGTGCTAGAGATCAACGCGGGACCAATGAGCAGTTCTTC
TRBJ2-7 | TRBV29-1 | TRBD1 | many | CSARTGGGEQYF | TGCAGCGCCCGGACAGGGGGCGGGGAGCAGTACTTC
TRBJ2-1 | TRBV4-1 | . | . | CASSQEGYVGLANYNEQFF | TGCGCCAGCAGCCAAGAGGGGTATGTTGGGCTAGCGAACTACAATGAGCAGTTCTTC
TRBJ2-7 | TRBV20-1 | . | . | CSAREGPEQYF | TGCAGTGCTAGAGAAGGGCCCGAGCAGTACTTC
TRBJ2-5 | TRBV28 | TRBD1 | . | CASSSNQGVKVTQYF | TGTGCCAGCAGTTCAAATCAGGGGGTCAAGGTGACCCAGTACTTC
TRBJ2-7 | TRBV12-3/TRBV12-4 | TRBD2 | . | CASSKTSGGVYEQYF | TGTGCCAGCAGCAAGACTAGCGGGGGGGTCTACGAGCAGTACTTC
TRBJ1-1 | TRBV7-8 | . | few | CASSAGGRQAFF | TGTGCCAGCAGCGCCGGCGGTAGACAGGCTTTCTTT
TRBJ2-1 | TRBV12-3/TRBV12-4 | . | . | CASSLGGYLVGEQFF | TGTGCCAGCAGTTTAGGGGGGTATTTGGTGGGTGAGCAGTTCTTC
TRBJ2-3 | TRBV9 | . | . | CASSVSLRDTQYF | TGTGCCAGCAGCGTATCGCTCAGGGATACGCAGTATTTT
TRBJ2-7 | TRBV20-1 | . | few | CSPLALGQSYEQYF | TGCAGTCCCCTAGCCCTAGGACAGTCCTACGAGCAGTACTTC
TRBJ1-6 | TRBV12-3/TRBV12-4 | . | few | CASSLAGANSPLHF | TGTGCCAGCAGTTTAGCAGGGGCGAATTCACCCCTCCACTTT
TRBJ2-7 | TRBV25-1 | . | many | CASSDPRYEQYF | TGTGCCAGCAGTGATCCCCGCTACGAGCAGTACTTC
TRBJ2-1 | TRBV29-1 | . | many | CSVGDSEQFF | TGCAGCGTTGGGGATAGTGAGCAGTTCTTC
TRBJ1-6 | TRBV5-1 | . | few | CASSLAIQRYNSPLHF | TGCGCCAGCAGCTTGGCGATCCAACGGTATAATTCACCCCTCCACTTT
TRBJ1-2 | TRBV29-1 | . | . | CSVVDRLGGYTF | TGCAGCGTTGTAGACAGGCTGGGTGGCTACACCTTC
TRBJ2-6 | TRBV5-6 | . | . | CASSRRGKPGANVLTF | TGTGCCAGCAGCAGAAGAGGAAAGCCTGGGGCCAACGTCCTGACTTTC
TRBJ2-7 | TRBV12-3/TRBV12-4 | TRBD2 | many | CASSPGGSNEQYF | TGTGCCAGCAGTCCCGGGGGGAGCAACGAGCAGTACTTC
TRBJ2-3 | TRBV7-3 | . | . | CASSPTSTDTQYF | TGTGCCAGCAGCCCAACCAGCACAGATACGCAGTATTTT
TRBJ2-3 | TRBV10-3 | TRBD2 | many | CAISEALAGGQDTQYF | TGTGCCATCAGTGAAGCTCTAGCGGGGGGGCAAGATACGCAGTATTTT
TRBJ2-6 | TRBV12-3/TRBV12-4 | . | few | CASSLAIADNVLTF | TGTGCCAGCAGTTTGGCAATAGCGGACAACGTCCTGACTTTC
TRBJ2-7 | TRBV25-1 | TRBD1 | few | CASSDWTGIYEQYF | TGTGCCAGCAGTGATTGGACAGGGATATACGAGCAGTACTTC
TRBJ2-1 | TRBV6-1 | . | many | CASEPGGSAYNEQFF | TGTGCCAGCGAACCTGGCGGGTCGGCCTACAATGAGCAGTTCTTC
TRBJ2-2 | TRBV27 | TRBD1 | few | CASRPGQIANTGELFF | TGTGCCAGCCGCCCGGGACAGATCGCGAACACCGGGGAGCTGTTTTTT
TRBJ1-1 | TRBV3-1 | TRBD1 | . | CASSPSPRTGGEAFF | TGTGCCAGCAGCCCTTCGCCGAGGACAGGGGGCGAAGCTTTCTTT
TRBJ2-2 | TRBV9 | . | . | CASSVDGGLSTGELFF | TGTGCCAGCAGCGTAGACGGGGGTCTTTCCACCGGGGAGCTGTTTTTT
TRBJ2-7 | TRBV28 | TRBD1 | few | CASRRDRGNYEQYF | TGTGCCAGCAGACGGGACAGGGGTAACTACGAGCAGTACTTC
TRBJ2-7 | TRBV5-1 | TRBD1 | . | CASSSEGGLSSYEQYF | TGCGCCAGCAGCTCGGAAGGGGGCCTAAGCTCCTACGAGCAGTACTTC
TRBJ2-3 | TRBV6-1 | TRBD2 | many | CASSPPSGGGSTDTQYF | TGTGCCAGCAGTCCGCCCTCGGGCGGGGGTAGCACAGATACGCAGTATTTT
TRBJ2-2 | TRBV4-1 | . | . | CASTRIGPNTGELFF | TGCGCCAGCACCCGAATCGGCCCGAACACCGGGGAGCTGTTTTTT
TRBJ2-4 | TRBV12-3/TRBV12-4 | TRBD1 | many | CASSSRTGLAKNIQYF | TGTGCCAGCAGTTCAAGGACAGGTCTAGCCAAAAACATTCAGTACTTC
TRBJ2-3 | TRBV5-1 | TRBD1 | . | CASSLWRGTGFTDTQYF | TGCGCCAGCAGCTTATGGCGAGGGACAGGGTTCACAGATACGCAGTATTTT
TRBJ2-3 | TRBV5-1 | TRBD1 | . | CASSLGPGQGASDTQYF | TGCGCCAGCAGCTTGGGACCGGGACAGGGGGCATCAGATACGCAGTATTTT
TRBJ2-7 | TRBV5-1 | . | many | CASSLGQGLQFRSYEQYF | TGCGCCAGCAGCTTGGGACAGGGACTTCAGTTTCGGTCCTACGAGCAGTACTTC
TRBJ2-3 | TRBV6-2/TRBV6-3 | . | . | CASINVAEGTDTQYF | TGTGCCAGCATTAATGTAGCGGAGGGCACAGATACGCAGTATTTT
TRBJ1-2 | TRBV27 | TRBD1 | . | CASSSVTGGEGYTF | TGTGCCAGCAGTTCTGTGACAGGGGGAGAAGGCTACACCTTC
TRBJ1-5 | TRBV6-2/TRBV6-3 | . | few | CASSYGDRPSQPQHF | TGTGCCAGCAGTTATGGAGACAGGCCAAGTCAGCCCCAGCATTTT
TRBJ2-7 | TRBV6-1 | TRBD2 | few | CASSLLAGAQYEYF | TGTGCCAGCAGCCTACTAGCGGGAGCCCAATATGAGTACTTC
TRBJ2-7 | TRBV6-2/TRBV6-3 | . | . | CASRLTAGPLYEQYF | TGTGCCAGCAGACTCACCGCCGGACCCCTCTACGAGCAGTACTTC
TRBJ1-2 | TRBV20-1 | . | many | CSAPFGGYGYTF | TGCAGTGCTCCCTTCGGGGGATATGGCTACACCTTC
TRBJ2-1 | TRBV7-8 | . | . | CASSLALWSSYNEQFF | TGTGCCAGCAGCTTAGCGTTATGGAGCTCCTACAATGAGCAGTTCTTC
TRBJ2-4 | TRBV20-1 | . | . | CSASGGLGKNIQYF | TGCAGTGCTAGTGGGGGGCTCGGCAAAAACATTCAGTACTTC
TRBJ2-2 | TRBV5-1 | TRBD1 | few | CASSGRGQANTGELFF | TGCGCCAGCAGCGGCAGGGGGCAAGCGAACACCGGGGAGCTGTTTTTT
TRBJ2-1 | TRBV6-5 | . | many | CASSYSMVSHEQFF | TGTGCCAGCAGTTACTCGATGGTTTCTCATGAGCAGTTCTTC